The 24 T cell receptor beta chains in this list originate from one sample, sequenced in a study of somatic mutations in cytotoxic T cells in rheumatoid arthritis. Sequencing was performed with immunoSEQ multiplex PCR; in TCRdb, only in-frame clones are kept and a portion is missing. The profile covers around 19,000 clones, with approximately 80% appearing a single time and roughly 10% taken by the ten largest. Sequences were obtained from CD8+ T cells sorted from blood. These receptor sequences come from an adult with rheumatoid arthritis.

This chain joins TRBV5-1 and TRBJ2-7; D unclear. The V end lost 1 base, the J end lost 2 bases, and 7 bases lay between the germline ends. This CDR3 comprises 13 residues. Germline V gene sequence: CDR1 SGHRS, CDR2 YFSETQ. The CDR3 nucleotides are TGCGCCAGCAGCTTGATCCCCACCTACGAGCAGTACTTC. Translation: CASSLIPTYEQYF.

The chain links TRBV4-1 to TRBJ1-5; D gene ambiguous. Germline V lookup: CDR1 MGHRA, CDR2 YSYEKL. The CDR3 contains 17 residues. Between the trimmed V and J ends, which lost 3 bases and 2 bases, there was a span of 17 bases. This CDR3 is CASSQDRPEVGNQPQHF. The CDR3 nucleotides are TGCGCCAGCAGCCAGGATAGACCTGAAGTCGGCAATCAGCCCCAGCATTTT.

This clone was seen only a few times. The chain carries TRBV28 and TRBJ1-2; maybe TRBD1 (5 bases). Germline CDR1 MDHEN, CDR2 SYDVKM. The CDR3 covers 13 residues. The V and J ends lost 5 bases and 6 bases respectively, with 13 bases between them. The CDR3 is CASSPQGWDGYTF. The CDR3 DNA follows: TGTGCCAGCAGTCCCCAGGGATGGGATGGCTACACCTTC.

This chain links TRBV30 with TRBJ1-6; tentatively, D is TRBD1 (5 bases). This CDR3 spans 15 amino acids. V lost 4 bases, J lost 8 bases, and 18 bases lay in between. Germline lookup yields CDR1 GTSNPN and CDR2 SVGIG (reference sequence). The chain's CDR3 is CAWKLQGLIDSPLHF. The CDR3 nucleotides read TGTGCCTGGAAATTGCAGGGCCTAATCGATTCACCCCTCCACTTT.

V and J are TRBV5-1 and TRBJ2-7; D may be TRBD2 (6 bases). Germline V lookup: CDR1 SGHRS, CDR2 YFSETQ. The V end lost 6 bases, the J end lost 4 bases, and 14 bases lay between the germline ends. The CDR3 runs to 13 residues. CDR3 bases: TGCGCCAGCACGGGGGACGGACGATACGAGCAGTACTTC. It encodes CASTGDGRYEQYF.

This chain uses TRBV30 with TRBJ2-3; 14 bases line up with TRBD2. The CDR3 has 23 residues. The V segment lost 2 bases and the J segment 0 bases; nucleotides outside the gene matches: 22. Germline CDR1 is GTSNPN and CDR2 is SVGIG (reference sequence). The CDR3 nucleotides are TGTGCCTGGAGTCCACGTTACCCCCCGGGACTAGCGGGAGCTATCGTGAGCACAGATACGCAGTATTTT. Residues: CAWSPRYPPGLAGAIVSTDTQYF.

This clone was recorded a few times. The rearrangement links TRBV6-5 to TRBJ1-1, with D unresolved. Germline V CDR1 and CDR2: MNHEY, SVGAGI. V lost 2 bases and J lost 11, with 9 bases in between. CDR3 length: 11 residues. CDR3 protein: CASSYLGYAFF. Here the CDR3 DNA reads TGTGCCAGCAGTTACCTGGGATACGCTTTCTTT.

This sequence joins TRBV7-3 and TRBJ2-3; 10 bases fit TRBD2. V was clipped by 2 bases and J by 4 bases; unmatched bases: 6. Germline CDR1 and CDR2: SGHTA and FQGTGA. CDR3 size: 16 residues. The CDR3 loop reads CASSLWSGGAPDTQYF. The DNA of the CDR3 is TGTGCCAGCAGCTTATGGAGCGGGGGGGCCCCAGATACGCAGTATTTT.

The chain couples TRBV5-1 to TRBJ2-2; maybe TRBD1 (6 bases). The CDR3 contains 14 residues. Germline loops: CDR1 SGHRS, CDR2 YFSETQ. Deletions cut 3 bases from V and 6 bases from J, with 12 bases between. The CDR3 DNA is TGCGCCAGCAGCTCCACGGACAGTCCCGGGGAGCTGTTTTTT. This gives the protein CASSSTDSPGELFF. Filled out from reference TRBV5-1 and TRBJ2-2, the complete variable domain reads KAGVTQTPRYLIKTRGQQVTLSCSPISGHRSVSWYQQTPGQGLQFLFEYFSETQRNKGNFPGRFSGRQFSNSRSEMNVSTLELGDSALYLCASSSTDSPGELFFGEGSRLTVL.

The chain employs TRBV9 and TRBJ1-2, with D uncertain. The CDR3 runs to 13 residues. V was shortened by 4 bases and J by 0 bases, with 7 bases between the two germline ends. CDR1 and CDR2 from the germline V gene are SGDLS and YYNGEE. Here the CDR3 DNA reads TGTGCCAGCAGCCCAGAAGCTAACTATGGCTACACCTTC. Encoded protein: CASSPEANYGYTF. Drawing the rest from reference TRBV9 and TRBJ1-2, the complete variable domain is DSGVTQTPKHLITATGQRVTLRCSPRSGDLSVYWYQQSLDQGLQFLIQYYNGEERAKGNILERFSAQQFPDLHSELNLSSLELGDSALYFCASSPEANYGYTFGSGTRLTVV.

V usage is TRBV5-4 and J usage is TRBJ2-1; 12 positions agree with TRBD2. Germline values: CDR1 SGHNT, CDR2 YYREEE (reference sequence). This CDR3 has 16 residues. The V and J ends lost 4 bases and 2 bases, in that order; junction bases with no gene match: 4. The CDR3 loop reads CASSLAGGGPYNEQFF. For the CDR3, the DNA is TGTGCCAGCAGCCTAGCGGGGGGGGGACCCTACAATGAGCAGTTCTTC.

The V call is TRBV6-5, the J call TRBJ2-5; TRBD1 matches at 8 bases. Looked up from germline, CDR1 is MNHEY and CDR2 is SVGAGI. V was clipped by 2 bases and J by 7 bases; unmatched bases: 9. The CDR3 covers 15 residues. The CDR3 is CASSYTRTGIGTQYF. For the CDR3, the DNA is TGTGCCAGCAGTTACACAAGGACAGGGATTGGGACCCAGTACTTC.

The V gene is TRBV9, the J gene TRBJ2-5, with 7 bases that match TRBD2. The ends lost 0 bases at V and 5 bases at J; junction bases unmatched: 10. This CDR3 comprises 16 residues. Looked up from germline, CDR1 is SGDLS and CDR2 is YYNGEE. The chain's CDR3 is CASSVAVAGLVETQYF. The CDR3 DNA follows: TGTGCCAGCAGCGTAGCTGTAGCGGGCCTGGTGGAGACCCAGTACTTC.

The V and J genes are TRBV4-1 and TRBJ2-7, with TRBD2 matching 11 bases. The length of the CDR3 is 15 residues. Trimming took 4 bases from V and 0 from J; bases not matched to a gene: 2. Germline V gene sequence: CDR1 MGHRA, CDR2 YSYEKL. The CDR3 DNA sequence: TGCGCCAGCAGCCGGACTAGCGGGCCCTCCTACGAGCAGTACTTC. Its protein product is CASSRTSGPSYEQYF.

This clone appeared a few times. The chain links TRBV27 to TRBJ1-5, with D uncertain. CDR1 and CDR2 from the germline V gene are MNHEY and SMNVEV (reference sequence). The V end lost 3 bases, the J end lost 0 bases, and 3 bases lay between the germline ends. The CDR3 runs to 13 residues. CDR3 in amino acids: CASSLSSNQPQHF. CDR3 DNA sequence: TGTGCCAGCAGTTTGAGTAGCAATCAGCCCCAGCATTTT.

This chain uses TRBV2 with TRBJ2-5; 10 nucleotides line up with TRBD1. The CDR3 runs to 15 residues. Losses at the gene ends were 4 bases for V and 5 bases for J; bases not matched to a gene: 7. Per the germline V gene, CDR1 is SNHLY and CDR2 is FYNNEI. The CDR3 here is CASSGGTGAWETQYF. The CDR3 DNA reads TGTGCCAGCAGTGGAGGGACAGGGGCTTGGGAGACCCAGTACTTC.

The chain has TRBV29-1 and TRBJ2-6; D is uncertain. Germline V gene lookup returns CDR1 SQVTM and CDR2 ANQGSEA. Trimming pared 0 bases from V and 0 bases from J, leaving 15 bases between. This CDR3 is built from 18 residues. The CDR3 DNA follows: TGCAGCGTTGAAGAGTGGGCAGGCCAAGGCTCTGGGGCCAACGTCCTGACTTTC. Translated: CSVEEWAGQGSGANVLTF.

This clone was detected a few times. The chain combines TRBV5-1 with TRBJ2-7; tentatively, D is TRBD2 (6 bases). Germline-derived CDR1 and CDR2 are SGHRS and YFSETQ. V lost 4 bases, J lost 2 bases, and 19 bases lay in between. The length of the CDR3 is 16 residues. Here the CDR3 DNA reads TGCGCCAGCAGCCCCAGGGTTGGAGGGAGGACCTACGAGCAGTACTTC. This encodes CASSPRVGGRTYEQYF.

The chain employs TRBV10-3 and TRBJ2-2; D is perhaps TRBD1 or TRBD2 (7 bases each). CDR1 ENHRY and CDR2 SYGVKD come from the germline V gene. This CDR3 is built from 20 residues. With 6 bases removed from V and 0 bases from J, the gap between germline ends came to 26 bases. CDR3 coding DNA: TGTGCCATCAGCGGAAATCCCGACAGGGAGGGAAAAGCGAACACCGGGGAGCTGTTTTTT. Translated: CAISGNPDREGKANTGELFF.

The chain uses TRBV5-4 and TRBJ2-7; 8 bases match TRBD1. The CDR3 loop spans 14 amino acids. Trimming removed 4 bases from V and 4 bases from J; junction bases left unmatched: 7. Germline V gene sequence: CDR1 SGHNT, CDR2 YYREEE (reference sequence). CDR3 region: CASSRTGGEYEQYF. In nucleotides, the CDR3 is TGTGCCAGCAGCCGTACAGGGGGAGAGTACGAGCAGTACTTC.

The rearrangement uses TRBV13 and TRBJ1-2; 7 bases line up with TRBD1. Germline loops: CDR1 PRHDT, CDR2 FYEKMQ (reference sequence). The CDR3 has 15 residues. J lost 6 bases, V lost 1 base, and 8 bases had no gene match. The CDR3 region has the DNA TGTGCCAGCAGCTTAGCGACAGGGAAACGAGATGGCTACACCTTC. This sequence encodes CASSLATGKRDGYTF.

CDR3 amino acids: CASGLEVGLAYNEQFF. The CDR3 nucleotides are TGTGCTAGTGGTTTGGAAGTGGGACTAGCCTACAATGAGCAGTTCTTC. The chain joins TRBV12-5 to TRBJ2-1, with 8 positions matching TRBD2. The CDR3 spans 16 residues. The junction had 4 bases not matched to a gene; V was cut back by 1 base and J by 2 bases. Germline V gives CDR1 LGHNT, CDR2 FRNRAP.

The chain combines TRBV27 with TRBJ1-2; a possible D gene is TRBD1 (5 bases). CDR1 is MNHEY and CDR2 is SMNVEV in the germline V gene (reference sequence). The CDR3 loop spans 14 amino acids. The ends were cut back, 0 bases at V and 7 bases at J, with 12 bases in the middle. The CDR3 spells CASSLSQGAVGYTF. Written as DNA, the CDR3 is TGTGCCAGCAGTTTATCCCAGGGTGCGGTTGGCTACACCTTC.

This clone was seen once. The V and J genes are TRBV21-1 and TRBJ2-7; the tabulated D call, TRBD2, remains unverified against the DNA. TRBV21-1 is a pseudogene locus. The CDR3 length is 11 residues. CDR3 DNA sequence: TGTGCCAGCATTCCTCCCCACGAGCAGTACTTC. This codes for CASIPPHEQYF.